The 24 T cell receptor beta chains below come from one sample, sequenced in a study of T cells in Graves' hyperthyroidism and ophthalmopathy. From RNA transcripts, TCR beta CDR3 regions were amplified. Primed by the HTBI set, a first-round RT-PCR was run on the TCR CDR3. One entry per CDR3 protein, called by TCRdb with MiXCR from the multiplex PCR reads. The sample carries hundreds of thousands of distinct CDR3 sequences, around 15% recorded once. Specimen: blood. These receptors came from a woman under 40 with Graves' hyperthyroidism.

This clonotype was seen a handful of times. The rearrangement uses TRBV19 and TRBJ1-1; TRBD1 aligns across 7 bases. The V segment lost 5 bases and the J segment 7 bases; nucleotides outside the gene matches: 4. Germline V lookup: CDR1 LNHDA, CDR2 SQIVND (reference sequence). The CDR3 has 12 amino acids. The CDR3 spells CASSERQGEAFF. CDR3 sequence (DNA): TGTGCCAGTAGTGAAAGACAGGGTGAAGCTTTCTTT.

The table lists this clonotype with a few counts. V is TRBV5-8 and J is TRBJ2-7; no definite D call. Germline assignment: CDR1 SGHTS and CDR2 YDEGEE. This CDR3 has 14 residues. V was trimmed by 4 bases and J by 2 bases, leaving 13 bases between them. The CDR3 coding sequence is TGTGCCAGCAGCCCCGGCCCGCCGCCCTACGAGCAGTACTTC. Residues: CASSPGPPPYEQYF. Supplemented by reference TRBV5-8 and TRBJ2-7, the full variable domain reads EAGVTQSPTHLIKTRGQQATLRCSPISGHTSVYWYQQALGLGLQFLLWYDEGEERNRGNFPPRFSGRQFPNYSSELNVNALELEDSALYLCASSPGPPPYEQYFGPGTRLTVT.

This clonotype was picked up many times. This sequence joins TRBV7-9 and TRBJ2-5, with 9 bases aligning to TRBD1. After removal of 5 bases from V and 5 bases from J, the junction contained 9 bases not matched to a gene. The V gene's germline CDR1 is SEHNR and CDR2 FQNEAQ (reference sequence). This CDR3 region has 15 residues. CDR3 in amino acids: CASSLQTGGRETQYF. CDR3 bases: TGTGCCAGCAGCCTCCAGACAGGGGGTCGGGAGACCCAGTACTTC.

The chain joins TRBV27 to TRBJ2-7; 10 bases map to TRBD1. Germline loops: CDR1 MNHEY, CDR2 SMNVEV (reference sequence). The CDR3 totals 16 residues. After removal of 3 bases from V and 4 bases from J, the junction contained 9 bases not matched to a gene. CDR3 sequence (DNA): TGTGCCAGCAGTTTCTTGGACAGGGGGTTGGGGTACGAGCAGTACTTC. Its translation: CASSFLDRGLGYEQYF.

This clonotype was observed a few times. This chain uses TRBV7-9 with TRBJ2-2; D unclear. The V end lost 4 bases, the J end lost 1 base, and 10 bases lay between the germline ends. CDR1 is SEHNR, CDR2 FQNEAQ, per germline (reference sequence). This CDR3 comprises 15 residues. CDR3 protein: CASSYAIMNTGELFF. DNA for the CDR3: TGTGCCAGCAGCTACGCGATCATGAACACCGGGGAGCTGTTTTTT.

This clonotype occurred many times. J is TRBJ2-5 and V is TRBV28; TRBD2 is a possible D gene (8 bases). In germline, CDR1 is MDHEN, CDR2 SYDVKM. This CDR3 has 17 residues. Deletions cut 8 bases from V and 0 bases from J, with 22 bases between. CDR3 bases: TGTGCCAGCGTCTCCTCGGCGGGGGGACAGTACCAAGAGACCCAGTACTTC. It encodes CASVSSAGGQYQETQYF.

The V and J genes are TRBV7-9 and TRBJ1-4; D is unresolved. The CDR3 length is 13 residues. With 1 base removed from V and 7 bases from J, the gap between germline ends came to 7 bases. Germline V gene lookup returns CDR1 SEHNR and CDR2 FQNEAQ (reference sequence). In nucleotides, the CDR3 is TGTGCCAGCAGCTTAGTGCCCGGTGAAAAACTGTTTTTT. Translating it yields CASSLVPGEKLFF.

There are many counts of this clonotype. The chain joins TRBV29-1 to TRBJ2-1, with 11 positions matching TRBD2. Germline V gives CDR1 SQVTM, CDR2 ANQGSEA. The CDR3 loop spans 14 amino acids. V shed 6 bases and J 9 bases; nucleotides not matched to a gene: 10. The CDR3 sequence is CSVGGLAGGLEQFF. CDR3 nucleotide sequence: TGCAGCGTCGGTGGGTTAGCGGGAGGGCTTGAGCAGTTCTTC.

Of note for this clonotype: A much larger clonotype is one base distant, so this may be a read error. This rearrangement joins TRBV28 to TRBJ2-7; D tentatively fits TRBD1 or TRBD2 (5 bases each). With 5 bases removed from V and 7 bases from J, the gap between germline ends came to 21 bases. CDR1 is MDHEN, CDR2 SYDVKM, per germline. The CDR3 runs 15 residues. CDR3 in amino acids: CASSRYRGSVWEQYF. The CDR3 DNA is TGTGCCAGCAGTCGCTACCGGGGCAGCGTCTGGGAGCAGTACTTC.

This rearrangement joins TRBV6-2 or TRBV6-3 to TRBJ2-1, with 7 bases fitting TRBD2. The CDR3 length is 14 residues. Germline V gene sequence: CDR1 MNHEY, CDR2 SVGEGT. Unmatched junction bases numbered 8, after V lost 10 bases and J lost 2 bases. The CDR3, as DNA: TGTGCCACTAAAGGACTAGTTCCCTACAATGAGCAGTTCTTC. Residues: CATKGLVPYNEQFF.

This clonotype came up many times. The chain combines TRBV20-1 with TRBJ2-7, with TRBD2 identical over 12 bases. The CDR3 length is 12 residues. Losses at the gene ends were 7 bases for V and 7 bases for J; bases not matched to a gene: 5. The V gene's germline CDR1 is DFQATT and CDR2 SNEGSKA (reference sequence). The CDR3: CSVRLAGAEQYF. The CDR3, as DNA: TGCAGTGTTCGACTAGCGGGAGCTGAGCAGTACTTC.

V usage is TRBV20-1 and J usage is TRBJ1-5, with D perhaps matching TRBD1 (5 bases). The CDR3 totals 16 residues. Looked up from germline, CDR1 is DFQATT and CDR2 is SNEGSKA (reference sequence). V was cut by 4 bases and J by 0 bases, with 16 bases left in between. CDR3 sequence: CSAITQGGYSNQPQHF. As DNA, the CDR3 is TGCAGTGCTATTACCCAGGGCGGGTATAGCAATCAGCCCCAGCATTTT.

This clonotype occurred many times. The gene calls are TRBV7-8 and TRBJ1-2; 7 nucleotides line up with TRBD1. Germline trimming cut 5 bases from V and 4 bases from J; bases unmatched to any gene: 7. This CDR3 region has 14 residues. The germline V gene encodes CDR1 SGHVS and CDR2 FQNEAQ. The CDR3, as DNA: TGTGCCAGCAGCCCCGGCGGGACAGCCTATGGCTACACCTTC. This sequence encodes CASSPGGTAYGYTF.

Ten or more counts support this clonotype. The CDR3 region has the DNA TGTGCCTGGATGGAGGGAGGGTACACCGGGGAGCTGTTTTTT. It translates to CAWMEGGYTGELFF. The chain uses TRBV30 and TRBJ2-2; 7 nucleotides align to TRBD2. The CDR3 sequence is 14 residues long. V dropped 4 bases and J dropped 3; count of bases not matched to a gene: 5. CDR1 and CDR2 (germline): GTSNPN, SVGIG (reference sequence).

The sample holds many counts of this clonotype. The chain uses TRBV20-1 and TRBJ1-1; 9 positions agree with TRBD1. Germline V gene lookup returns CDR1 DFQATT and CDR2 SNEGSKA (reference sequence). V was clipped by 4 bases and J by 3 bases; unmatched bases: 3. The CDR3 has 13 amino acids. The CDR3: CSANRDRDTEAFF. The CDR3, as DNA: TGCAGTGCTAACCGGGACAGGGACACTGAAGCTTTCTTT.

The CDR3 loop reads CATSYEGSDEQFF. Written as DNA, the CDR3 is TGTGCCACCAGCTACGAGGGGAGCGATGAGCAGTTCTTC. The rearrangement links TRBV15 to TRBJ2-1; D assignment may be TRBD1 or TRBD2 (5 bases each). Trimming took 5 bases from V and 8 from J, leaving 13 bases between them. The CDR3 is 13 amino acids. The V gene's germline CDR1 is LNHNV and CDR2 YYDKDF (reference sequence). Filled out from reference TRBV15 and TRBJ2-1, the complete variable domain reads DAMVIQNPRYQVTQFGKPVTLSCSQTLNHNVMYWYQQKSSQAPKLLFHYYDKDFNNEADTPDNFQSRRPNTSFCFLDIRSPGLGDTAMYLCATSYEGSDEQFFGPGTRLTVL.

This clonotype was seen ten or more times. The chain has TRBV7-2 and TRBJ2-7; 7 positions agree with TRBD2. CDR3 length: 16 amino acids. After removal of 4 bases from V and 0 bases from J, the junction contained 9 bases not matched to a gene. CDR1 and CDR2 (germline): SGHTA, FQGNSA. CDR3 sequence: CASSSRVGGSSYEQYF. Written as DNA, the CDR3 is TGTGCCAGCAGCTCTCGGGTGGGCGGGAGCTCCTACGAGCAGTACTTC.

This clonotype was observed at least ten times. The chain links TRBV11-2 to TRBJ2-7; D is perhaps TRBD1 or TRBD2 (6 bases each). Germline V gene lookup returns CDR1 SGHAT and CDR2 FQNNGV. The CDR3 loop spans 15 amino acids. V was shortened by 3 bases and J by 1 base, with 13 bases between the two germline ends. In nucleotides, the CDR3 is TGTGCCAGCAGCTTTCGGGGGCTAGAATCCTACGAGCAGTACTTC. Its translation is CASSFRGLESYEQYF. Full variable domain (rest looked up from reference TRBV11-2 and TRBJ2-7): EAGVAQSPRYKIIEKRQSVAFWCNPISGHATLYWYQQILGQGPKLLIQFQNNGVVDDSQLPKDRFSAERLKGVDSTLKIQPAKLEDSAVYLCASSFRGLESYEQYFGPGTRLTVT.

This clonotype was observed at least ten times. The chain has TRBV6-1 and TRBJ2-2; unclear D gene. The CDR3 spans 15 residues. The germline V gene encodes CDR1 MNHNS and CDR2 SASEGT. V was pared by 7 bases and J by 1 base, with 13 bases between. CDR3 in DNA: TGTGCCAGCAAAGGGATGGTTCTGAACACCGGGGAGCTGTTTTTT. Translation gives CASKGMVLNTGELFF.

This clonotype was picked up a small number of times. CDR3 nucleotide sequence: TGCAGTGCTGCTCCCCCCCCAAACACTGAAGCTTTCTTT. This gives the protein CSAAPPPNTEAFF. The chain couples TRBV20-1 to TRBJ1-1, with no clear D. The CDR3 has 13 amino acids. V lost 5 bases and J lost 2, with 12 bases in between. Germline V lookup: CDR1 DFQATT, CDR2 SNEGSKA (reference sequence).

This clonotype has only a few counts. The chain combines TRBV9 with TRBJ2-1; TRBD2 aligns across 7 bases. The V and J ends lost 0 bases and 9 bases, in that order; junction bases with no gene match: 6. The CDR3 has 14 residues. Germline V gives CDR1 SGDLS, CDR2 YYNGEE. The CDR3 sequence: CASSVDGREGEQFF. The CDR3 DNA follows: TGTGCCAGCAGCGTAGACGGAAGGGAGGGTGAGCAGTTCTTC.

This clonotype was detected a few times. This chain links TRBV15 with TRBJ1-5; D unresolved. Germline CDR1 reads LNHNV; CDR2 reads YYDKDF (reference sequence). The length of the CDR3 is 12 residues. V lost 1 base, J lost 5 bases, and 3 bases lay in between. The CDR3 nucleotides are TGTGCCACCAGCAGAGGATATCAGCCCCAGCATTTT. Its protein is CATSRGYQPQHF.

This clonotype was recorded many times. The V and J genes are TRBV6-2 or TRBV6-3 and TRBJ2-6; D possibly uses TRBD1 or TRBD2 (5 bases each). Germline CDR1 MNHEY, CDR2 SVGEGT. Trimming pared 2 bases from V and 3 bases from J, leaving 5 bases between. The CDR3 sequence is 14 residues long. CDR3 sequence: CASSYGGGANVLTF. CDR3 nucleotide sequence: TGTGCCAGCAGTTACGGGGGTGGGGCCAACGTCCTGACTTTC.

This clonotype was observed many times. The chain combines TRBV30 with TRBJ2-7; D call uncertain. V gave up 2 bases and J gave up 5 bases, with 10 bases separating them. There are 12 residues in the CDR3. Germline V lookup: CDR1 GTSNPN, CDR2 SVGIG (reference sequence). The CDR3 is CAWSFDRDEQYF. The CDR3 DNA reads as TGTGCCTGGAGTTTCGACCGGGACGAGCAGTACTTC.